The 16 T cell receptor beta chains presented below share a single source sample, sequenced in a study of shared T cell receptors in the human thymus. The repertoire was sequenced with immunoSEQ multiplex PCR; TCRdb's copy has only in-frame clones and lacks some. Of almost 550,000 clones in the sample, about 80% are singletons; the top ten hold about 0.013%. These records were also assigned to another study, of human thymus T cells.

Sequencing was performed on thymocytes. These receptors all come from a boy under two years old with a congenital heart defect.

The chain is built from TRBV7-8 and TRBJ2-7, with D possibly matching TRBD2 (6 bases). CDR3 length: 19 amino acids. Germline CDR1 and CDR2: SGHVS and FQNEAQ. Between the trimmed V and J ends, which lost 2 bases and 5 bases, there was a span of 28 bases. The CDR3 DNA reads as TGTGCCAGCAGCTTAACGGCAGAGGTTTCGGGGGAGTTATCCCACGAGCAGTACTTC. Its protein product is CASSLTAEVSGELSHEQYF.

The chain joins TRBV5-1 to TRBJ2-1; 8 bases map to TRBD2. Germline CDR1 is SGHRS and CDR2 is YFSETQ. Trimming cost V 4 bases and J 0 bases; bases outside gene matches: 6. The CDR3 is 16 residues long. The CDR3 DNA sequence: TGCGCCAGCAGCCCTCTAGCGGGTAGCTCCTACAATGAGCAGTTCTTC. Translated: CASSPLAGSSYNEQFF.

The genes are TRBV10-2 and TRBJ2-1; D gene ambiguous. Germline-derived CDR1 and CDR2 are WSHSY and SAAADI. V lost 2 bases, J lost 6 bases, and 14 bases lay in between. The CDR3 has 15 residues. As DNA, the CDR3 is TGCGCCAGCAGTGAGGTGCGGATGAAGAGCAATGAGCAGTTCTTC. This gives the protein CASSEVRMKSNEQFF.

This chain connects TRBV4-3 to TRBJ1-1; 10 bases agree with TRBD1. Germline V gene data show CDR1 as LGHNA and CDR2 as YSLEER. The V gene end was trimmed by 6 bases and the J gene end by 5 bases; junction bases not matched to a gene: 6. The CDR3 totals 14 residues. The CDR3 sequence: CASRNRDRGTEAFF. The DNA of the CDR3 is TGCGCCAGCAGGAACCGGGACAGGGGAACTGAAGCTTTCTTT.

The chain uses TRBV29-1 and TRBJ2-5; D call uncertain. The V gene's germline CDR1 is SQVTM and CDR2 ANQGSEA. This CDR3 is 12 amino acids long. Between the trimmed V and J ends, which lost 6 bases and 5 bases, there was a span of 13 bases. The CDR3 protein is CSVTIEEETQYF. CDR3 nucleotide sequence: TGCAGCGTGACCATAGAGGAGGAGACCCAGTACTTC.

The chain couples TRBV2 to TRBJ2-5; D not resolved. The CDR3 is 16 amino acids. In germline, CDR1 is SNHLY, CDR2 FYNNEI. The V and J ends lost 7 bases and 2 bases respectively, with 20 bases between them. For the CDR3, the DNA is TGTGCCAGCATGTTTGACCATGACACCCCTCAAGAGACCCAGTACTTC. It specifies CASMFDHDTPQETQYF.

The chain links TRBV19 to TRBJ1-3; TRBD1 aligns across 9 bases. This CDR3 spans 19 amino acids. With 6 bases clipped from V and 0 bases from J, the junction kept 15 bases outside the gene matches. CDR1 is LNHDA, CDR2 SQIVND, per germline (reference sequence). The CDR3 nucleotides are TGTGCCAGTAGCCCCCCGGGACAGGGAAAGGAGATCTCTGGAAACACCATATATTTT. It is translated as CASSPPGQGKEISGNTIYF.

The V and J genes are TRBV11-3 and TRBJ2-1; D gene uncertain. Deletions cut 5 bases from V and 7 bases from J, with 9 bases between. Germline assignment: CDR1 SGHNT and CDR2 YENEEA. The length of the CDR3 is 12 residues. The CDR3 DNA sequence: TGTGCCAGCAGCCCCAAAACTAATGAGCAGTTCTTC. Translating gives CASSPKTNEQFF.

The chain carries TRBV4-1 and TRBJ2-1, with 8 bases lining up with TRBD2. Germline lookup yields CDR1 MGHRA and CDR2 YSYEKL. The CDR3 consists of 16 residues. Trimming removed 2 bases from V and 4 bases from J; junction bases left unmatched: 7. CDR3 in amino acids: CASSQFIGLAYNEQFF. CDR3 in DNA: TGCGCCAGCAGCCAATTCATAGGACTAGCTTACAATGAGCAGTTCTTC.

A word on this clone: One end of the junction varies from germline; a read error may be responsible. This CDR3 is CASGLQGAMNTEAFF. In nucleotides, the CDR3 is TGTGCCAGCGGCTTACAGGGGGCTATGAACACTGAAGCTTTCTTT. V usage is TRBV7-8 and J usage is TRBJ1-1, with 9 bases identical to TRBD1. The CDR3 totals 15 residues. CDR1 SGHVS and CDR2 FQNEAQ come from the germline V gene.

The J gene is TRBJ2-1, the V gene TRBV6-6, with 11 bases that match TRBD2. The CDR3 sequence is 16 residues long. V gave up 5 bases and J gave up 0 bases; unmatched junction bases: 3. Germline CDR1 and CDR2: MNHNY and SVGAGI (reference sequence). The CDR3 protein is CASSAGLAGSYNEQFF. CDR3 coding DNA: TGTGCCAGCAGTGCCGGACTAGCGGGCTCCTACAATGAGCAGTTCTTC.

CDR3 nucleotides: TGCGCCAGCAGGCGGGCGGGGGACGGTGATCTAGCCAAAAACATTCAGTACTTC. This gives the protein CASRRAGDGDLAKNIQYF. V and J are TRBV23-1 and TRBJ2-4; TRBD2 agrees at 7 bases. TRBV23-1 is identified as an open reading frame with a role that is uncertain. This CDR3 contains 18 residues. Losses at the gene ends were 6 bases for V and 0 bases for J; bases not matched to a gene: 14.

This clone has only one observation. The chain couples TRBV5-6 to TRBJ2-7; 9 bases align to TRBD2. Losses at the gene ends were 0 bases for V and 0 bases for J; bases not matched to a gene: 7. Germline V lookup: CDR1 SGHDT, CDR2 YYEEEE. The CDR3 loop spans 17 amino acids. DNA for the CDR3: TGTGCCAGCAGCTTGGCAGAGCGGGAGGTGCACTCCTACGAGCAGTACTTC. Amino acid sequence: CASSLAEREVHSYEQYF.

The chain joins TRBV2 to TRBJ2-3; a possible D gene is TRBD2 (5 bases). Trimming took off 8 bases at V and 4 bases at J, with 22 bases between the two ends. This CDR3 region has 16 residues. Per germline, CDR1 SNHLY and CDR2 FYNNEI. The CDR3, as DNA: TGTGCCAGCCCCGAGGAGGCCCCTTGGGAGTCAGATACGCAGTATTTT. Translated, it gives CASPEEAPWESDTQYF.

This clone was seen a single time. V and J are TRBV9 and TRBJ1-1, with TRBD1 as a possible D gene (5 bases). This CDR3 contains 15 residues. CDR1 is SGDLS, CDR2 YYNGEE, per germline. V dropped 0 bases and J dropped 2 bases, with 11 bases sitting between them. Here the CDR3 reads CASSVADRENTEAFF. The DNA of the CDR3 is TGTGCCAGCAGCGTAGCAGACAGAGAAAACACTGAAGCTTTCTTT.

This chain uses TRBV4-2 with TRBJ2-7; D is ambiguous. The CDR3 sequence is 15 residues long. Trimming stripped 0 bases from V and 2 bases from J, with 11 bases between. From germline, CDR1 is LGHNA and CDR2 YNFKEQ. In nucleotides, the CDR3 is TGTGCCAGCAGCCAAGACGGCGGCGGAACCTACGAGCAGTACTTC. This codes for CASSQDGGGTYEQYF.